This T cell receptor beta chain was recovered during a study of beta chain features in type 1 diabetes. In this sample, this clone turned up a few times. Its specificity is not known. Reverse transcribing all isolated RNA meant expressed TCRB transcripts were sequenced. Regulatory, naive and central memory T cell samples averaged roughly 3.5 million reads. Generated by immunoSEQ multiplex PCR, the TCRdb table keeps only in-frame clones and is missing some. This sample has approximately 380,000 clones, with over 12% found just once. Regarding the study as a whole: Researchers reported that naive, central memory and Treg TCRB repertoires appeared more similar in patients than in healthy donors. Among patients with Type 1 diabetes, TCRB CDR3s were moderately but significantly shorter in every one of the four CD4+ subsets.

Germline V gives CDR1 SGHTA, CDR2 FQGNSA. There are 16 residues in the CDR3. V gave up 1 base and J gave up 4 bases, with 13 bases separating them. V and J are TRBV7-2 and TRBJ2-2; TRBD1 is a possible D gene (5 bases). This receptor was taken from a woman between 18 and 30 years old in good health. The specimen sequenced was naive CD4+ T cells from blood. The CDR3 nucleotides are TGTGCCAGCAGCTTAGGGGCAGGGATCCCCACCGGGGAGCTGTTTTTT. Protein product: CASSLGAGIPTGELFF.